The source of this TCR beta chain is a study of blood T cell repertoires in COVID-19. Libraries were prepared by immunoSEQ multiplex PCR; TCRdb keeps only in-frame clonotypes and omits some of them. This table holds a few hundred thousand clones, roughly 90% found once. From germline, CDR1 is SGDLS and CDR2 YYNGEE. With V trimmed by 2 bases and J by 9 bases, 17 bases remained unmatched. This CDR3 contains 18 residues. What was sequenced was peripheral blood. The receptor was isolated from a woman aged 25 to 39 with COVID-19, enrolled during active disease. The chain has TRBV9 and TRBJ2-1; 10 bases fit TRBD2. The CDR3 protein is CASSVSPILAGVGSEQFF. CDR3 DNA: TGTGCCAGCAGCGTCTCCCCTATCCTAGCGGGAGTAGGCAGTGAGCAGTTCTTC.